This T cell receptor (beta chain) was obtained from a study of T cells in Graves' hyperthyroidism and ophthalmopathy. Study-wide results and caveats: Peripheral blood also featured most of the thyroid clonotypes expanded above 0.001.

The investigators amplified TCR beta CDR3 regions from RNA transcripts. The TCR CDR3 first-round RT-PCR relied on the HTBI primer set. TCRdb reanalysed the multiplex PCR reads using MiXCR and keeps one entry per CDR3 protein. The sample consists of approximately 590,000 distinct CDR3 sequences, 46% of them appearing once. Graves' hyperthyroidism was deemed stable absent ophthalmopathy progression within 18 months. Exclusion of a patient resulted from uncontrolled infection, other autoimmune disease, pregnancy or lactation. For the diagnoses, clinical symptoms, serum thyroxine and TRAb, thyroid ultrasound and orbital computed tomography were used. This clonotype was picked up a small number of times. Its specificity is unknown. This CDR3 comprises 12 residues. V was shortened by 7 bases and J by 8 bases, with 11 bases between the two germline ends.

Sequenced sample: peripheral blood or thyroid tissue (not recorded which). This TCR was recovered from a woman aged 18 to 35 with Graves' hyperthyroidism. The chain is built from TRBV12-3 or TRBV12-4 and TRBJ1-4; a possible D gene is TRBD1 (5 bases). CDR3 sequence: CASTRVGEKLFF. Written as DNA, the CDR3 is TGTGCCAGCACCAGGGTCGGAGAAAAACTGTTTTTT.